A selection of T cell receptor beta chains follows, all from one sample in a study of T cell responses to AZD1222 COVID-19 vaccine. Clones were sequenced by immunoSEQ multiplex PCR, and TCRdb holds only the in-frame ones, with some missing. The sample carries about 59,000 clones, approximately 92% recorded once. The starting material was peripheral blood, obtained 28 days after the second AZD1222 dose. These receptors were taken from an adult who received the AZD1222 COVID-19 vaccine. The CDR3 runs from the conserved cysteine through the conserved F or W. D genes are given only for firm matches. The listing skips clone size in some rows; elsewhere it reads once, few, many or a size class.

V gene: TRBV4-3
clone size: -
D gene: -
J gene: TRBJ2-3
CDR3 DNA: TGCGCCAGCAGCCAAGACGGTCCGGGAACCTCCACAGATACGCAGTATTTT
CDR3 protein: CASSQDGPGTSTDTQYF

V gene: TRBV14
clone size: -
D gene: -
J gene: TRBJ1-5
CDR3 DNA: TGTGCCAGCAGCCAAGCCATTCCGAGCAATCAGCCCCAGCATTTT
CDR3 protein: CASSQAIPSNQPQHF

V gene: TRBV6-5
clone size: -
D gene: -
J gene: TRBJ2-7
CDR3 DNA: TGTGCCAGCAGTTACTCGATACGGGGTTTCTCCTACGAGCAGTACTTC
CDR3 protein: CASSYSIRGFSYEQYF

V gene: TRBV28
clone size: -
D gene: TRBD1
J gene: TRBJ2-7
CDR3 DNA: TGTGCCAGCAGAGGGACAGGCCGGGGGGAGCAGTACTTC
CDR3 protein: CASRGTGRGEQYF

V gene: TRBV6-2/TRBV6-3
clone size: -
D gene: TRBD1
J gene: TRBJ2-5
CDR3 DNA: TGTGCCAGCAGTTACGCCCGGACAGGGGTGGGAGAGACCCAGTACTTC
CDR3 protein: CASSYARTGVGETQYF

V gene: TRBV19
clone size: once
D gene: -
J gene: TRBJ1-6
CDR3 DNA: TGTGCCAGTAGACTTGTGGAATATAATTCACCCCTCCACTTT
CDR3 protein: CASRLVEYNSPLHF

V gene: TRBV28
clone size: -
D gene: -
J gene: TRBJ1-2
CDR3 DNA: TGTGCCAGCAGTCTATCCGGGCCCCCGGGGGGCTACACCTTC
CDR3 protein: CASSLSGPPGGYTF

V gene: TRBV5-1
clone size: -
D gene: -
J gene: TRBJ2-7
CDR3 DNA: TGCGCCAGCAGCTTAGGACACTCCAGCCCCTCCGAGCAGTACTTC
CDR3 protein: CASSLGHSSPSEQYF

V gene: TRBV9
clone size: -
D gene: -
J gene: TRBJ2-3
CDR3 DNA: TGTGCCAGCAGCGTATCGGGTGGAACGCAGTATTTT
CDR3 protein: CASSVSGGTQYF

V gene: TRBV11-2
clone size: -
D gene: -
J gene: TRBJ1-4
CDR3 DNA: TGTGCCAGCAGCTTAGTCAGGGGAGGAGAAAAACTGTTTTTT
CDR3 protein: CASSLVRGGEKLFF

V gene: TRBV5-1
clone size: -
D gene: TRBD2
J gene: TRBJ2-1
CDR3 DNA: TGCGCCAGCAGCATCGGACTAGCGGGGTACAATGAGCAGTTCTTC
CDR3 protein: CASSIGLAGYNEQFF

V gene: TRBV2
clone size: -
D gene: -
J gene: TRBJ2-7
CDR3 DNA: TGTGCCAGCAGTGCCTACTACGAGCAGTACTTC
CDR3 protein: CASSAYYEQYF

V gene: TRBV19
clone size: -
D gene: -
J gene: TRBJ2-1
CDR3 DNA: TGTGCCAGTGAGTGGCGCGGCCTCTCCTACAATGAGCAGTTCTTC
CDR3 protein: CASEWRGLSYNEQFF

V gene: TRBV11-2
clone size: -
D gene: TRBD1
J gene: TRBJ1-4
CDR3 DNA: TGTGCCAGCAAAGGCTTCCACAGGGGGCGAGGGGAAAAACTGTTTTTT
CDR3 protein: CASKGFHRGRGEKLFF

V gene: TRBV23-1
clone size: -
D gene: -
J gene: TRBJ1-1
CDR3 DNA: TGCGCCAGCAGTCAATCGAAACGCTACACTGAAGCTTTCTTT
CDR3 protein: CASSQSKRYTEAFF

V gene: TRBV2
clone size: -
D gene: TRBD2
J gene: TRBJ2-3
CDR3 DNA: TGTGCCTCCAGACTAGCGGGATTCACAGATACGCAGTATTTT
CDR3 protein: CASRLAGFTDTQYF

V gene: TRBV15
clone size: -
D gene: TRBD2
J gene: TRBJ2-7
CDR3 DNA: TGTGCCACCAGCAGTGGATTAGCGGGAGGTCTCGAGCAGTACTTC
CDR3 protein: CATSSGLAGGLEQYF

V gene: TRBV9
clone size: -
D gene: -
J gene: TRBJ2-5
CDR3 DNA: TGTGCCAGCAGCCCATCCCAGGAGACCCAGTACTTC
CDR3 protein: CASSPSQETQYF

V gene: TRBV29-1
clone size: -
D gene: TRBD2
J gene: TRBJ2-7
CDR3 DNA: TGCAGCGTAGATGGTAGCGGGGGCTACGAGCAGTACTTC
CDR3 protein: CSVDGSGGYEQYF

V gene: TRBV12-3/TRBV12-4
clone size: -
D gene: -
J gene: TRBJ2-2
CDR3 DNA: TGTGCCAGCGGCAGGGGAACCGGGGAGCTGTTTTTT
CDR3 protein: CASGRGTGELFF

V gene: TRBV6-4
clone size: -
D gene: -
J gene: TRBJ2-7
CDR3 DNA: TGTGCCAGCAGGACCCTACAGGGTTTGGGCTACGAGCAGTACTTC
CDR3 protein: CASRTLQGLGYEQYF

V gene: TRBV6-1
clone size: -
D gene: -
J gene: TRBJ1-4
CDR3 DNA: TGTGCCAGCAGTGAAGCGCAGGGCTCAACTAATGAAAAACTGTTTTTT
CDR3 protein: CASSEAQGSTNEKLFF

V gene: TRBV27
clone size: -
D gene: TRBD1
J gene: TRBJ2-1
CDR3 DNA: TGTGCCAGCAGTCCGGACAGGGGGAACTACAATGAGCAGTTCTTC
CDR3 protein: CASSPDRGNYNEQFF

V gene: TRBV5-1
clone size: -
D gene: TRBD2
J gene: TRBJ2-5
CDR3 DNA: TGCGCCAGCAGCGGGGCTAGCGGGGGAGAGACCCAGTACTTC
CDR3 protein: CASSGASGGETQYF

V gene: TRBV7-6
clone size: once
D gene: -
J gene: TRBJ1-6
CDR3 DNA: TGTGCCAGCAGCTTAGGCCATAATTCACCCCTCCACTTT
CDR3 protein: CASSLGHNSPLHF

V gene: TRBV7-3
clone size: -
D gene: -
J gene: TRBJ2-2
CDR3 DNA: TGTGCCAGCAGCCTGATGCTAGGTGGGAACACCGGGGAGCTGTTTTTT
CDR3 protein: CASSLMLGGNTGELFF

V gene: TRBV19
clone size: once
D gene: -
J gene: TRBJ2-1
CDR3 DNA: TGTGCCAGTAGTATAGGTTCGGCTAGTGGAATGAATGAGCAGTTCTTC
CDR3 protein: CASSIGSASGMNEQFF

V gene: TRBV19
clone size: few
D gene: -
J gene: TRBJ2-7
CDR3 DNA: TGTGCCAGTAGGCGCGCCGGGACGCCCTCCTACGAGCAGTACTTC
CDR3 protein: CASRRAGTPSYEQYF

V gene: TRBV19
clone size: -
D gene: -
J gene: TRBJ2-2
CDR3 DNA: TGTGCCAGTAGTCCAAGAGGGGGGCTTACCGGGGAGCTGTTTTTT
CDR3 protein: CASSPRGGLTGELFF

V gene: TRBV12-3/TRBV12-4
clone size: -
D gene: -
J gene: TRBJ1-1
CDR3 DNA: TGTGCCAGCAGCCAGATCACTGAAGCTTTCTTT
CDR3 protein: CASSQITEAFF

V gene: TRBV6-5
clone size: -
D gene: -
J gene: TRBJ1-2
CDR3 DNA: TGTGCCAGCTCTGATACAAGCGCGGGGAACTATGGCTACACCTTC
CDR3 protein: CASSDTSAGNYGYTF

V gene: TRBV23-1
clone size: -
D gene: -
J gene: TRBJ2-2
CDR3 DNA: TGCGCCAGCAGTCAATCGAGGCCCAGCATCGGGGAGCTGTTTTTT
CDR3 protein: CASSQSRPSIGELFF

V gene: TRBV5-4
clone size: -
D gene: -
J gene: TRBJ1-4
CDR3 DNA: TGTGCCAGCAGCTCCCAAGGTCGTAAGAATGAAAAACTGTTTTTT
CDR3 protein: CASSSQGRKNEKLFF

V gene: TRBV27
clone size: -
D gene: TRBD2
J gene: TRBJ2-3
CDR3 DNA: TGTGCCACCCGGCGGGGGAGCACAGATACGCAGTATTTT
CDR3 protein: CATRRGSTDTQYF

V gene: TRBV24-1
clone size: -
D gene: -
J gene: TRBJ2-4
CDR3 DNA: TGTGCCACCAGTTGGACAGCCAAAAACATTCAGTACTTC
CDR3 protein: CATSWTAKNIQYF

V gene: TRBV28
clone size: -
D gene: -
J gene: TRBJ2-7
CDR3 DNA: TGTGCCAGCCAGGTGGACAGCGATGCCTACGAGCAGTACTTC
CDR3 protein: CASQVDSDAYEQYF

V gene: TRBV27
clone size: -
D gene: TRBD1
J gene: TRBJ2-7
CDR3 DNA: TGTGCCACCTCCCCAACAGACAGGGGCTACGAGCAGTACTTC
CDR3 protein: CATSPTDRGYEQYF

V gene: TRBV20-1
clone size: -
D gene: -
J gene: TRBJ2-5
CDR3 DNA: TGCAGTGCTAGCGGCCAAGAGACCCAGTACTTC
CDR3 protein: CSASGQETQYF

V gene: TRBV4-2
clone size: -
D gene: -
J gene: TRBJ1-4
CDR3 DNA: TGTGCCAGCAGCCCGAATCCGGCTAATGAAAAACTGTTTTTT
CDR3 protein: CASSPNPANEKLFF

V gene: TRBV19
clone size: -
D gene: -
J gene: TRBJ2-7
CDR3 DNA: TGTGCCAGTAGCAAACACGGGAGTCCTTACGAGCAGTACTTC
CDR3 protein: CASSKHGSPYEQYF

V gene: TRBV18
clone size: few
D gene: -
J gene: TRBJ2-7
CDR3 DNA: TGTGCCAGCTCACCTCAGGGTAGCGGCACCTACGAGCAGTACTTC
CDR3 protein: CASSPQGSGTYEQYF

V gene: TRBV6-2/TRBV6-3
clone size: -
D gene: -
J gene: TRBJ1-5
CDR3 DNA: TGTGCCAGCAGTAAAATAACCCAGCGATCCAATCAGCCCCAGCATTTT
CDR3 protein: CASSKITQRSNQPQHF

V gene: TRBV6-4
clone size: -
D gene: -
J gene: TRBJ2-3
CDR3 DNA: TGTGCCACCCGACGGGAGAGAGACACAGATACGCAGTATTTT
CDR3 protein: CATRRERDTDTQYF

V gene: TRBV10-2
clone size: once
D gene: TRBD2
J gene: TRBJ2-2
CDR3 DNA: TGCGCCAGCCGGATAGCGGGAGCGAGCACCGGGGAGCTGTTTTTT
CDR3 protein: CASRIAGASTGELFF

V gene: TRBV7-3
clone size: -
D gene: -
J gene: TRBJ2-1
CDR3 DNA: TGTGCCAGCAGCTTAAACCTGGGGACTTTCAATGAGCAGTTCTTC
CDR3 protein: CASSLNLGTFNEQFF

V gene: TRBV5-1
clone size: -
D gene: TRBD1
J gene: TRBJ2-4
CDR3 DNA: TGCGCCAGCAGCTGGACAGGAGGTTTCTTAGCCAAAAACATTCAGTACTTC
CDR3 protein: CASSWTGGFLAKNIQYF

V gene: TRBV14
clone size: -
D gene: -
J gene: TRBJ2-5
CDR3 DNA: TGTGCCAGCAGCTACTGGGACCTCGTGGAGACCCAGTACTTC
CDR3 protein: CASSYWDLVETQYF

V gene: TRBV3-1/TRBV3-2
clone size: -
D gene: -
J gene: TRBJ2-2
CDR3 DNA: TGTGCCAGCAGCCAAGAAGGTAGGAGCACCGGGGAGCTGTTTTTT
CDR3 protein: CASSQEGRSTGELFF

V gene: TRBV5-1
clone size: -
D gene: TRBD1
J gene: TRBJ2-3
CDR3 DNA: TGCGCCAGCAGCCCGACAGGGGACCGCACAGATACGCAGTATTTT
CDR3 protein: CASSPTGDRTDTQYF

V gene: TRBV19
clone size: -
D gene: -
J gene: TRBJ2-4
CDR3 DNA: TGTGCCAGTAGTATCGGGAGTGGAAGGGGTACCAAAAACATTCAGTACTTC
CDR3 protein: CASSIGSGRGTKNIQYF

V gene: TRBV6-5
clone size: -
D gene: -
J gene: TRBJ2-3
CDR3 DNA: TGTGCCAGAAAGATTGCTTACCCAGATACGCAGTATTTT
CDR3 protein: CARKIAYPDTQYF

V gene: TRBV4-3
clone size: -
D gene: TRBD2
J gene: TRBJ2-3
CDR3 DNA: TGCGCCAGCAGCCAAGGGCTAGCGGGAGCAGATACGCAGTATTTT
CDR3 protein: CASSQGLAGADTQYF

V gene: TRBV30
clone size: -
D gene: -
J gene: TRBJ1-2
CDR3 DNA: TGTGCCTGGAGTGTAATTTTAGGACGGTTCTATGGCTACACCTTC
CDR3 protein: CAWSVILGRFYGYTF

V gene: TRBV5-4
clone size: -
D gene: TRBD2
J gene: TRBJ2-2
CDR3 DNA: TGTGCCAGCAGCTTGGGTGCCCCGGGACTAGGCGGGACCGGGGAGCTGTTTTTT
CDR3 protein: CASSLGAPGLGGTGELFF